The 32 T cell receptor beta chains in this list originate from one sample, sequenced in a study of T cell repertoires in cytomegalovirus infection. These TCRs are of unknown antigen specificity. TCRdb reprocessed the reads via MiXCR and lists one record per CDR3 protein. The table includes around 900,000 distinct CDR3 sequences, roughly 31% detected once. The source material was cultured CD8+ T cells from PBMCs, sampled from culture after CMV antigen stimulation. These receptors were obtained from a human donor in good health (CMV status not recorded). Some clones in this sample may be carry-over from other donors' samples.

The chain combines TRBV6-5 with TRBJ1-4, with D possibly matching TRBD1 (5 bases). Germline-derived CDR1 and CDR2 are MNHEY and SVGAGI. The CDR3 is 15 amino acids. V dropped 3 bases and J dropped 4 bases, with 12 bases sitting between them. CDR3 loop: CASSYWGRDNEKLFF. The CDR3 coding sequence is TGTGCCAGCAGTTATTGGGGACGGGATAATGAAAAACTGTTTTTT.

Note on this clonotype: One junction end disagrees with the germline gene, perhaps due to a read error. The chain has TRBV4-1 and TRBJ1-6; the match to TRBD1 covers 9 bases. CDR3 length: 17 residues. Germline V lookup: CDR1 MGHRA, CDR2 YSYEKL. The CDR3 coding sequence is TGTGCCAGCAGCCCTCGGACAGGGGATACCTATAATTCACCCCTCCACTTT. Translated: CASSPRTGDTYNSPLHF.

This clonotype was counted only a few times. J is TRBJ1-2 and V is TRBV4-2; no firm D call. In germline, CDR1 is LGHNA, CDR2 YNFKEQ. The CDR3 totals 15 residues. Trimming left V 2 bases short and J 8 bases short, with 18 bases between. The CDR3 loop is CASSQKDGAAGGYTF. CDR3 sequence (DNA): TGTGCCAGCAGCCAAAAAGACGGCGCCGCGGGGGGCTACACCTTC.

This clonotype was seen once. The chain recombines TRBV3-1 with TRBJ1-3, with D uncertain. The CDR3 totals 16 residues. Trimming took 0 bases from V and 3 from J, leaving 12 bases between them. The germline gives CDR1 LGHDT, CDR2 YNNKEL (reference sequence). CDR3 loop: CASSQDRETLGNTIYF. The CDR3 DNA is TGTGCCAGCAGCCAAGATCGCGAGACTCTTGGAAACACCATATATTTT.

In its sample, this clonotype was seen a few times. The V and J genes are TRBV10-3 and TRBJ2-1; 9 nucleotides line up with TRBD1. The trim removed 6 bases at V and 7 bases at J, leaving 13 bases unmatched. The CDR3 is made up of 16 amino acids. The germline V gene encodes CDR1 ENHRY and CDR2 SYGVKD. CDR3 in amino acids: CAIRLGDRAQLNEQFF. The CDR3 region has the DNA TGTGCCATCAGATTGGGGGACAGGGCCCAACTTAATGAGCAGTTCTTC.

The genes are TRBV7-8 and TRBJ2-7, with 8 bases fitting TRBD1. This CDR3 is built from 16 residues. V shed 5 bases and J 1 base; nucleotides not matched to a gene: 10. In germline, CDR1 is SGHVS, CDR2 FQNEAQ. CDR3 in amino acids: CASSLQTDRASYEQYF. CDR3 sequence (DNA): TGTGCCAGCAGCCTCCAAACGGACAGGGCTTCCTACGAGCAGTACTTC.

This clonotype was seen more than once but under ten times. The V gene is TRBV12-3 or TRBV12-4, the J gene TRBJ2-1; TRBD2 aligns across 11 bases. V was clipped by 3 bases and J by 7 bases; unmatched bases: 14. The CDR3 runs 18 residues. The CDR3 coding sequence is TGTGCCAGCAGTTTCGGGACTAGCGGTACGGCCTATGCTAATGAGCAGTTCTTC. Translated, it gives CASSFGTSGTAYANEQFF.

This clonotype has ten or more counts. The chain recombines TRBV27 with TRBJ2-7; 10 nucleotides align to TRBD1. The CDR3 is 15 amino acids. V lost 2 bases to trimming and J lost 2 bases; unmatched junction nucleotides: 3. Germline CDR1 and CDR2: MNHEY and SMNVEV (reference sequence). As DNA, the CDR3 is TGTGCCAGCAGTTTAACCGGGACAGGGGCCTACGAGCAGTACTTC. Its translation: CASSLTGTGAYEQYF.

V and J are TRBV27 and TRBJ1-5, with D perhaps matching TRBD1 (5 bases). V was clipped by 0 bases and J by 2 bases, with 20 bases between them. The CDR3 is made up of 19 amino acids. Germline values: CDR1 MNHEY, CDR2 SMNVEV (reference sequence). The CDR3 bases are TGTGCCAGCAGTTTATCGGGCAGGGCCATGGTTAGCGGCAATCAGCCCCAGCATTTT. Translated, it gives CASSLSGRAMVSGNQPQHF.

V usage is TRBV7-6 and J usage is TRBJ2-7; TRBD1 agrees at 7 bases. The CDR3 totals 14 residues. The trim removed 4 bases at V and 4 bases at J, leaving 7 bases unmatched. Germline V lookup: CDR1 SGHVS, CDR2 FNYEAQ. The CDR3 sequence: CASSSPGTAYEQYV. The CDR3 DNA reads TGTGCCAGCAGCTCCCCCGGGACAGCTTACGAGCAGTACGTC.

This clonotype was recorded a few times. The chain employs TRBV6-2 or TRBV6-3 and TRBJ2-1; D tentatively reads TRBD1 or TRBD2 (5 bases each). Trimming shortened V by 4 bases and J by 9 bases, and 19 bases separated the two germline ends. Germline assignment: CDR1 MNHEY and CDR2 SVGEGT. This CDR3 has 15 residues. The CDR3 here is CASSFRDPETTEQFF. DNA of the CDR3: TGTGCCAGCAGTTTCCGGGACCCCGAGACCACTGAGCAGTTCTTC.

The rearrangement links TRBV3-1 to TRBJ2-1, with D perhaps TRBD2 (5 bases). This CDR3 has 14 residues. Germline V gene data show CDR1 as LGHDT and CDR2 as YNNKEL (reference sequence). V was pared by 1 base and J by 8 bases, with 12 bases between. The CDR3 loop reads CASSQGWRWDEQFF. The CDR3 DNA reads TGTGCCAGCAGCCAAGGTTGGAGGTGGGATGAGCAGTTCTTC.

This clonotype has at least ten counts. V gene TRBV7-2 combines with J gene TRBJ1-1; no clear D gene. The ends were cut back, 2 bases at V and 4 bases at J, with 8 bases in the middle. Germline CDR1 and CDR2: SGHTA and FQGNSA. The CDR3 sequence is 13 residues long. The CDR3 protein is CASSLPVVTEAFF. CDR3 coding DNA: TGTGCCAGCAGCTTACCCGTTGTCACTGAAGCTTTCTTT.

A single count supports this clonotype. Germline is not matched at one junction end, which may reflect a read error. This chain uses TRBV6-6 with TRBJ1-2; D might be TRBD1 (5 bases). Germline assignment: CDR1 MNHNY and CDR2 SVGAGI (reference sequence). The length of the CDR3 is 16 residues. CDR3 amino acids: CASIYRDGLFGYGYTF. The CDR3 coding sequence is TGTGCCAGCATTTACCGGGACGGCTTATTCGGCTATGGCTACACCTTC.

This clonotype was counted many times. As DNA, the CDR3 is TGTGCCAGCAGCAATAGGGGACAGGGTGGAACTAACTATGGCTACACCTTC. Translated: CASSNRGQGGTNYGYTF. The genes are TRBV7-8 and TRBJ1-2; 9 nucleotides match TRBD1. CDR3 size: 17 residues. Germline values: CDR1 SGHVS, CDR2 FQNEAQ. V trimming: 5 bases; J trimming: 0 bases; junction bases outside the gene matches: 10.

Comment on this clonotype: Given a much more abundant clone one base away, this may be a read error. The genes are TRBV7-2 and TRBJ2-5, with 8 bases identical to TRBD2. The J segment lost 5 bases and the V segment lost 5 bases, leaving 13 bases of the junction unmatched. The CDR3 consists of 16 residues. Germline CDR1 and CDR2: SGHTA and FQGNSA. The CDR3 is CASSLETGGPGETQYF. The CDR3 DNA reads as TGTGCCAGCAGCCTTGAAACGGGGGGGCCGGGGGAGACCCAGTACTTC.

The table lists this clonotype with a few counts. The DNA for the CDR3 is TGTGCCATCAGTGAGAAAAGGGACAGGCCCTCGGACACTGAAGCTTTCTTT. This translates into CAISEKRDRPSDTEAFF. This chain joins TRBV10-3 and TRBJ1-1; 8 bases line up with TRBD1. J gave up 3 bases and V 2 bases, and 11 bases lay outside the gene matches. This CDR3 is 17 amino acids long. CDR1 is ENHRY and CDR2 is SYGVKD in the germline V gene.

This rearrangement joins TRBV10-3 to TRBJ2-1; weak D call: TRBD2 (5 bases). V was pared by 3 bases and J by 1 base, with 7 bases between. Germline CDR1 is ENHRY and CDR2 is SYGVKD. The CDR3 totals 14 residues. In nucleotides, the CDR3 is TGTGCCATCAGTGACCCGGGATCCTACAATGAGCAGTTCTTC. This encodes CAISDPGSYNEQFF.

The chain carries TRBV12-3 or TRBV12-4 and TRBJ1-2, with D perhaps TRBD1 (5 bases). This CDR3 has 13 amino acids. Trimming removed 7 bases at V and 3 bases at J, with 12 bases between. This CDR3 is CASTSATDYGYTF. Here the CDR3 DNA reads TGTGCCAGCACCTCGGCGACAGACTATGGCTACACCTTC.

This clonotype was counted a few times. The chain links TRBV7-9 to TRBJ1-1, with TRBD1 matching 7 bases. From germline, CDR1 is SEHNR and CDR2 FQNEAQ (reference sequence). Trimming cost V 7 bases and J 3 bases; bases outside gene matches: 8. This CDR3 comprises 14 residues. The CDR3 DNA reads as TGTGCCAGCAACCCGCCCAGGGGGGACACTGAAGCTTTCTTT. Translating it yields CASNPPRGDTEAFF. The whole variable domain, filled in from reference TRBV7-9 and TRBJ1-1, reads DTGVSQNPRHKITKRGQNVTFRCDPISEHNRLYWYRQTLGQGPEFLTYFQNEAQLEKSRLLSDRFSAERPKGSFSTLEIQRTEQGDSAMYLCASNPPRGDTEAFFGQGTRLTVV.

The genes are TRBV9 and TRBJ2-1, with D perhaps assigned TRBD1 or TRBD2 (5 bases each). The CDR3 runs 16 residues. Trimming pared 4 bases from V and 0 bases from J, leaving 14 bases between. The germline CDR1 and CDR2 sequences are SGDLS and YYNGEE. The CDR3 DNA reads TGTGCCAGCAGCACGTGGGACCGATCCTCCTACAATGAGCAGTTCTTC. Amino acids: CASSTWDRSSYNEQFF.

This clonotype was picked up a small number of times. The chain links TRBV20-1 to TRBJ1-5; no clear D gene. The CDR3 loop spans 14 amino acids. V lost 0 bases to trimming and J lost 9 bases, with 15 bases between them. CDR1 and CDR2 from the germline V gene are DFQATT and SNEGSKA (reference sequence). The CDR3 sequence: CSARDTDRDGPQHF. The CDR3 DNA sequence: TGCAGTGCTAGAGATACGGACCGGGATGGGCCCCAGCATTTT.

V is TRBV27 and J is TRBJ2-1; D is perhaps TRBD1 (5 bases). The ends were cut back, 5 bases at V and 2 bases at J, with 13 bases in the middle. Looked up from germline, CDR1 is MNHEY and CDR2 is SMNVEV (reference sequence). The CDR3 contains 15 residues. CDR3 nucleotides: TGTGCCAGCAGTCCCTATTGGGGCCCCTACAATGAGCAGTTCTTC. Translation gives CASSPYWGPYNEQFF.

For the CDR3, the DNA is TGCGCCAGCAGCCACGTGGGAACCGCGCGCTACGAGCAGTACTTC. Protein sequence: CASSHVGTARYEQYF. The genes are TRBV4-1 and TRBJ2-7; unclear D gene. CDR1 and CDR2 (germline): MGHRA, YSYEKL. CDR3 length equals 15 residues. Trimming pared 3 bases from V and 3 bases from J, leaving 15 bases between.

This clonotype was recorded a few times. The chain joins TRBV7-8 to TRBJ2-7, with D possibly TRBD1 on 6 matching bases. V lost 4 bases and J 1 base, leaving 14 bases between the germline ends. Germline V lookup: CDR1 SGHVS, CDR2 FQNEAQ. The CDR3 loop spans 15 amino acids. The CDR3 loop is CASSSRGLGSYEQYV. In DNA, the CDR3 is TGTGCCAGCAGCTCTAGGGGGTTGGGTTCCTACGAGCAGTACGTC.

This clonotype was detected many times. The rearrangement uses TRBV7-9 and TRBJ1-5; TRBD1 is a possible D gene (6 bases). Trimming removed 5 bases at V and 3 bases at J, with 8 bases between. This CDR3 is 13 amino acids long. Germline CDR1 reads SEHNR; CDR2 reads FQNEAQ (reference sequence). In nucleotides, the CDR3 is TGTGCCAGCAGCCAGGGGTACAATCAGCCCCAGCATTTT. It yields the protein CASSQGYNQPQHF.

This chain links TRBV5-1 with TRBJ2-3; 9 bases line up with TRBD1. CDR1 is SGHRS, CDR2 YFSETQ, per germline. CDR3 size: 17 residues. Unmatched junction bases numbered 12, after V lost 0 bases and J lost 7 bases. CDR3 region: CASSLGTQGASSYTQYF. Written as DNA, the CDR3 is TGCGCCAGCAGCTTGGGCACACAGGGGGCATCTTCGTATACGCAGTATTTT.

This clonotype was seen ten or more times. The V gene is TRBV28, the J gene TRBJ2-7, with 8 bases lining up with TRBD2. Looked up from germline, CDR1 is MDHEN and CDR2 is SYDVKM. Trimming at V came to 4 bases and at J to 5 bases, leaving 7 bases not matched to a gene. The CDR3 extends over 14 amino acids. The DNA of the CDR3 is TGTGCCAGCAGTTATTCGGGGGGGGGGCACGAGCAGTACGTC. It specifies CASSYSGGGHEQYV.

In its sample, this clonotype was seen many times. The gene calls are TRBV7-9 and TRBJ1-1; D is perhaps TRBD1 (5 bases). This CDR3 region has 12 residues. The V end was cut by 10 bases, the J end by 3 bases, with 12 bases between. The germline CDR1 and CDR2 sequences are SEHNR and FQNEAQ (reference sequence). DNA for the CDR3: TGTGCCACGGGGGGTTCGGACACTGAAGCTTTCTTT. Its protein product is CATGGSDTEAFF.

This clonotype was seen a handful of times. The chain uses TRBV7-8 and TRBJ2-7, with 7 nucleotides matching TRBD2. From germline, CDR1 is SGHVS and CDR2 FQNEAQ. Losses at the gene ends were 5 bases for V and 2 bases for J; bases not matched to a gene: 15. This CDR3 is built from 17 residues. CDR3 sequence reads: CASSLPLTGTITYEQYF. CDR3 nucleotides: TGTGCCAGCAGCCTACCACTTACCGGGACTATAACCTACGAGCAGTACTTC.

This clonotype showed up just a few times. The chain employs TRBV27 and TRBJ1-2; 10 bases agree with TRBD1. Per germline, CDR1 MNHEY and CDR2 SMNVEV (reference sequence). The CDR3 spans 14 residues. The V and J ends lost 2 bases and 7 bases, in that order; junction bases with no gene match: 4. The CDR3, as DNA: TGTGCCAGCAGTTTACTGACAGGGGGCGGTGGCTACACCTTC. Protein sequence: CASSLLTGGGGYTF.

This clonotype was recorded at least ten times. This chain connects TRBV7-8 to TRBJ1-6; perhaps TRBD1 as D (6 bases). Germline lookup yields CDR1 SGHVS and CDR2 FQNEAQ. This CDR3 has 16 residues. V shed 2 bases and J shed 7 bases, with 15 bases lying between them. The CDR3 nucleotides read TGTGCCAGCAGCTTAACGGTCCCGGGACAAAATTCACCCCTCCACTTT. Its protein is CASSLTVPGQNSPLHF.